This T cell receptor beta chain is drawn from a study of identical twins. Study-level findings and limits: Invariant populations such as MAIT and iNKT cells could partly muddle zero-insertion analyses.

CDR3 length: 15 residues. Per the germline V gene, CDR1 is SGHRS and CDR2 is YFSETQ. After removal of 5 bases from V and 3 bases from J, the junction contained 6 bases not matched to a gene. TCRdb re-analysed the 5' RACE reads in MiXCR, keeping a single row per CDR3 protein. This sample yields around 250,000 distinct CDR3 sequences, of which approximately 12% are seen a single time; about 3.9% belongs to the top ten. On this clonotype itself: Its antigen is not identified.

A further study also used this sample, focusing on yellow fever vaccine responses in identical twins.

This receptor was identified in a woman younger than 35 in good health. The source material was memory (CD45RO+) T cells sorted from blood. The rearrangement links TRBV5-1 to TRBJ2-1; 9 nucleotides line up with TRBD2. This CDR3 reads CASREGSGGYNEQFF. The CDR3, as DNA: TGCGCCAGCAGAGAAGGTAGCGGGGGCTACAATGAGCAGTTCTTC. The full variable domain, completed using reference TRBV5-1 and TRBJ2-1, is KAGVTQTPRYLIKTRGQQVTLSCSPISGHRSVSWYQQTPGQGLQFLFEYFSETQRNKGNFPGRFSGRQFSNSRSEMNVSTLELGDSALYLCASREGSGGYNEQFFGPGTRLTVL.